The T cell receptor beta chain under discussion was sequenced for a study of CD8+ T cells in alopecia areata. Looking at the study overall: Scoring treated patients' severity relied on the percentage of scalp area affected. Findings and limits, study-wide: In scalp and blood, many expanded lesional clones persisted during tofacitinib.

cDNA serving as the sequencing template came from extracted, reverse transcribed RNA. The data were produced by immunoSEQ multiplex PCR, yet TCRdb's version contains in-frame clones alone and is incomplete. The sample carries approximately 280,000 clones, over 45% recorded once. Treatment given: oral pan-JAK inhibitor, 5-10 mg twice daily. Of note for this clone: Its antigen is currently unknown.

Here the sequenced sample was CD4+ T cells sorted from blood, taken at week 24, from a patient treated with tofacitinib. The source of this sequence is a human donor with alopecia areata.

CDR3 region: CASSLSELAGVTGELFF. The CDR3 DNA is TGTGCCAGCAGCTTATCGGAACTAGCGGGGGTCACCGGGGAGCTGTTTTTT. The V gene is TRBV11-1, the J gene TRBJ2-2, with TRBD2 identical over 11 bases. This CDR3 spans 17 amino acids. Germline-derived CDR1 and CDR2 are SGHAT and FQDESV (reference sequence). V shed 2 bases and J 4 bases; nucleotides not matched to a gene: 6.